The rows below give T cell receptor beta chains drawn from one sample of a study of blood T cell repertoires in COVID-19. The method was immunoSEQ multiplex PCR; TCRdb's version includes in-frame clones alone and lacks a portion of them. This table has fewer than 200,000 clones, roughly 91% appearing once. Input material: peripheral blood. The receptors derive from a man between 35 and 55 years old with active or convalescent COVID-19. The CDR3 runs from the conserved cysteine through the conserved F or W. The D gene is left open where the match is weak. Clone size appears in some rows only: once, few, many, or a class for an expanded clone.

size	V	D	J	DNA	CDR3
.	TRBV3-1/TRBV3-2	.	TRBJ2-7	TGTGCCAGCTCGAGGGGGATTGGGTACGAGCAGTACTTC	CASSRGIGYEQYF
once	TRBV6-5	.	TRBJ2-3	TGTGCCAGCAGTTATCCCAACACAGATACGCAGTATTTT	CASSYPNTDTQYF
.	TRBV6-1	TRBD1	TRBJ1-1	TGTGCCAGCAGTGGGGGACAGGCGGTAGTGACGAACACTGAAGCTTTCTTT	CASSGGQAVVTNTEAFF
.	TRBV19	TRBD1	TRBJ1-2	TGTGCCAGTAGTAGTAACAGGGGAGCGACCTTC	CASSSNRGATF
.	TRBV30	.	TRBJ1-1	TGTGCCTGGAGTGTTAGGTATAGGGCAGGGATGAACACTGAAGCTTTCTTT	CAWSVRYRAGMNTEAFF
.	TRBV29-1	.	TRBJ2-2	TGCAGCGTTCCTTCTGGGCCAATGAACACCGGGGAGCTGTTTTTT	CSVPSGPMNTGELFF
.	TRBV6-2/TRBV6-3	TRBD2	TRBJ2-4	TGTGCCAGCAGCCTAAGGGCGGCTAGCGGGACCCTAGCCAAAAACATTCAGTACTTC	CASSLRAASGTLAKNIQYF
.	TRBV4-3	TRBD2	TRBJ2-3	TGCGCCAGCAGCCAAGATTTTCCCACGACTGGCGGGGGGTTCACAGATACGCAGTATTTT	CASSQDFPTTGGGFTDTQYF
.	TRBV5-6	TRBD1	TRBJ1-2	TGTGCCAGCAGCGCTGGACAGGGGGCTAACTATGGCTACACCTTC	CASSAGQGANYGYTF
.	TRBV3-1/TRBV3-2	.	TRBJ1-4	TGTGCCAGCAGCCAACGCCCGGGACTGGGTGGTGAAAAACTGTTTTTT	CASSQRPGLGGEKLFF
.	TRBV11-3	.	TRBJ2-2	TGTGCCAGCAGCTTTACTTCGAGCACCGGGGAGCTGTTTTTT	CASSFTSSTGELFF
once	TRBV29-1	.	TRBJ1-2	TGCAGCGTTCAAGCTAGTTACGGCTACACCTTC	CSVQASYGYTF
.	TRBV7-9	TRBD1	TRBJ1-1	TGTGCCAGCAGCCGACAGGGGTCGGACACTGAAGCTTTCTTT	CASSRQGSDTEAFF
.	TRBV27	.	TRBJ1-5	TGTGCCAGCAGTCCAACGCACGGGGCCGGAGGGGCCATCCAGCCCCAGCATTTT	CASSPTHGAGGAIQPQHF
.	TRBV28	TRBD1	TRBJ1-4	TGTGCCAGCACCGGACAGGGGGCGGGGGTAGACGAAAAACTGTTTTTT	CASTGQGAGVDEKLFF
once	TRBV5-5	TRBD1	TRBJ1-6	TGTGCCAGCAGCTCAACGGGACAGGGGGATGGACCCCTCCACTTT	CASSSTGQGDGPLHF
.	TRBV3-1/TRBV3-2	.	TRBJ1-6	TGTGCCAGCACCTCGCGGGACGTTTATAATTCACCCCTCCACTTT	CASTSRDVYNSPLHF
.	TRBV18	.	TRBJ2-3	TGTGCCAGCTCACCACAGTTCGGTCTGACAGATACGCAGTATTTT	CASSPQFGLTDTQYF
.	TRBV7-6	TRBD1	TRBJ1-2	TGTGCCAGCAGCTTAGCGTTGGCAGGGGGCTCTCATTTCTATGGCTACACCTTC	CASSLALAGGSHFYGYTF
once	TRBV19	.	TRBJ2-2	TGTGCCAGTAGTATCCATCAGCGGAACACCGGGGAGCTGTTTTTT	CASSIHQRNTGELFF
.	TRBV6-4	.	TRBJ1-1	TGTGCCAGCAGTGACTCCCTAAGCACTGAAGCTTTCTTT	CASSDSLSTEAFF
.	TRBV9	.	TRBJ1-2	TGTGCCAGCAGCGTAGGTTATATAAATGGCTACACCTTC	CASSVGYINGYTF
.	TRBV27	.	TRBJ1-2	TGTGCCAGCAGTCCCCTCGGAGGAAACTATGGCTACACCTTC	CASSPLGGNYGYTF
.	TRBV27	.	TRBJ2-1	TGTGCCAGCATGTATAAGGGGGTCAACCCCTACAATGAGCAGTTCTTC	CASMYKGVNPYNEQFF
.	TRBV5-5	.	TRBJ1-1	TGTGCCAGCAGCCCGGGAGCGTCCTGGGCTGAAGCTTTCTTT	CASSPGASWAEAFF
.	TRBV7-2	TRBD1	TRBJ2-3	TGTGCCAGCGGGGTTAAAACAGGGGGCGATACGCAGTATTTT	CASGVKTGGDTQYF